A selection of T cell receptor beta chains follows, all from one sample in a study of blood T cell repertoires in COVID-19. Measured with immunoSEQ multiplex PCR; TCRdb has only the in-frame clones, and not every one. The sample consists of some 250,000 clones, about 70% of them appearing once. Specimen: peripheral blood. Source of these receptors: a woman older than 75 with acute or convalescent COVID-19. Each CDR3 is given with its conserved first and last residue. The D gene is left open where the match is weak. The size entry is marked missing in some rows and otherwise reads once, few, many or a size class.

clone_size,v_call,j_call,d_call,cdr3_nt,cdr3_aa
NA,TRBV7-2,TRBJ2-1,TRBD2,TGTGCCAGCAGTTCGGGAGGTCAGTCCTACAATGAGCAGTTCTTC,CASSSGGQSYNEQFF
NA,TRBV2,TRBJ2-7,TRBD2,TGTGCCAGCAGCACCGGGACTAGGAGTCTCTCCGAGCAGTACTTC,CASSTGTRSLSEQYF
NA,TRBV27,TRBJ1-2,NA,TGTGCCAGCAGTTTCGACAGTTCTAACTATGGCTACACCTTC,CASSFDSSNYGYTF
NA,TRBV19,TRBJ1-2,TRBD1,TGTGCCAGTAGTATACGCGGACAGGGTTCCTATGGCTACACCTTC,CASSIRGQGSYGYTF
NA,TRBV7-2,TRBJ1-6,NA,TGTGCCAGCAGCTTAGCGAGGATGAGCTCCTATAATTCACCCCTCCACTTT,CASSLARMSSYNSPLHF
NA,TRBV7-2,TRBJ1-2,NA,TGTGCCAGCAGGGAGGGACCCGTGGACTATGGCTACACCTTC,CASREGPVDYGYTF
once,TRBV5-4,TRBJ1-1,TRBD1,TGTGCCAGCAGCTCTATTCAGGGGGCGGGTGCTTTCTTT,CASSSIQGAGAFF
NA,TRBV5-1,TRBJ2-1,NA,TGCGCCAGCAGCTTGCGGGCGGGGGCATACAATGAGCAGTTCTTC,CASSLRAGAYNEQFF
few,TRBV6-2/TRBV6-3,TRBJ2-1,TRBD1,TGTGCCAGCAGCAGCGGACAGGGGAGGAGTGAGCAGTTCTTC,CASSSGQGRSEQFF
once,TRBV6-2/TRBV6-3,TRBJ1-5,TRBD1,TGTGCCAGCAGTTACCCGACAGGGACGTATCAGCCCCAGCATTTT,CASSYPTGTYQPQHF
NA,TRBV19,TRBJ2-1,NA,TGTGCCAGTAGTGCCCCGGGGGGCGCTTCCTACAATGAGCAGTTCTTC,CASSAPGGASYNEQFF
NA,TRBV29-1,TRBJ1-2,NA,TGCAGCGTTGAAAAACAGGGAAATTCGTTCTATGGCTACACCTTC,CSVEKQGNSFYGYTF
NA,TRBV5-1,TRBJ2-7,TRBD1,TGCGCCAGCAGCTGGGGACAGGGCGGCGAGCAGTACTTC,CASSWGQGGEQYF
NA,TRBV30,TRBJ1-4,NA,TGTGCCGGGAGAGGGGGGGACAATGAAAAACTGTTTTTT,CAGRGGDNEKLFF